A selection of T cell receptor beta chains follows, all from one sample in a study of blood T cells in healthy people across ages. TCRdb passed the 5' RACE reads through MiXCR, listing each CDR3 protein once. The data hold around 1.5 million distinct CDR3 sequences, with 35% to 45% observed a single time. The sample taken for sequencing was blood. The receptors here all came from a woman aged 18-35 years in good health. The CDR3 runs from the conserved cysteine through the conserved F or W. The order of the fields is D gene, clone size, V gene, J gene, CDR3 DNA, CDR3 protein. D genes are given only for firm matches. Some rows have no size entry. The others give once, few or many, or a class for an expanded clone.

.	.	TRBV5-5	TRBJ2-3	TGTGCCAGCAGCTTGCGCCTGGCGGGGGCGTTCACAGATACGCAGTATTTT	CASSLRLAGAFTDTQYF
TRBD2	.	TRBV10-3	TRBJ2-3	TGTGCCATCAGATCGGGACTAGCGGGAGTCACAGATACGCAGTATTTT	CAIRSGLAGVTDTQYF
.	few	TRBV6-5	TRBJ2-7	TGTGCCAGCACTAACGGGGGAGGGGGCTACGAGCAGTACTTC	CASTNGGGGYEQYF
TRBD1	.	TRBV24-1	TRBJ2-2	TGTGCCACCAGTGATCGGGACAGGGGGACCACCGGGGAGCTGTTTTTT	CATSDRDRGTTGELFF
TRBD1	.	TRBV14	TRBJ2-2	TGTGCCAGCAGCCAAGGGGGGACAGGGTCGGAGCTGTTTTTT	CASSQGGTGSELFF
.	.	TRBV21-1	TRBJ1-2	TGTGCCCCAACTAGGTTCTATGGCTACACCTTC	CAPTRFYGYTF
.	.	TRBV30	TRBJ1-1	TGTGCCGGGAGTAGGCTACTTGAAGCTTTCTTT	CAGSRLLEAFF
.	.	TRBV6-1	TRBJ2-1	TGTGCCAGCACCCCTCCCCAGCGTTCCTACAATGAGCAGTTCTTC	CASTPPQRSYNEQFF
TRBD2	.	TRBV7-9	TRBJ2-1	TGTGCCAGCAGCTTAAGCTCAGGACTAGCGAGAGTCCACAATGAGCAGTTCTTC	CASSLSSGLARVHNEQFF
.	.	TRBV10-3	TRBJ1-5	TGTGCCATCAGTGAGGGACAGAATCAGCCCCAGCATTTT	CAISEGQNQPQHF
.	.	TRBV10-3	TRBJ2-5	TGTGCCATCAGTGACACAGGGCCTGCGGAGACCCAGTACTTC	CAISDTGPAETQYF
.	.	TRBV21-1	TRBJ1-5	TGTGCCAGCAGCCCTCACCCGGGACAGAAAATTTATAGCAATCAGCCCCAGCATTTT	CASSPHPGQKIYSNQPQHF
.	few	TRBV29-1	TRBJ1-1	TGCAGCCCGACAATGGTGAACACTGAAGCTTTCTTT	CSPTMVNTEAFF
.	.	TRBV6-5	TRBJ1-2	TGTGCCACACGGTCAGGGAGCTATGGCTACACCTTC	CATRSGSYGYTF
.	few	TRBV12-3/TRBV12-4	TRBJ2-3	TGTGCCAGCACCAATCGGGCTGGAGATACGCAGTATTTT	CASTNRAGDTQYF
.	few	TRBV3-1	TRBJ2-7	TGTGCCAGCACCCCCGGGCATGGGACCTACGAGCAGTACTTC	CASTPGHGTYEQYF
TRBD2	.	TRBV9	TRBJ2-7	TGTGCCAGCAGCGCAGGCTCAGCGGGGGGGCCCTACGAGCAGTACTTC	CASSAGSAGGPYEQYF
.	.	TRBV13	TRBJ2-3	TGTGCCAGCAGCGGCTCCGGAAGGGGTGCAGGGTCAGATACGCAGTATTTT	CASSGSGRGAGSDTQYF
TRBD1	.	TRBV4-1	TRBJ2-2	TGCGCCAGCAGCCAAGATCTGGACAGGACCGACACCGGGGAGCTGTTTTTT	CASSQDLDRTDTGELFF
TRBD2	.	TRBV5-1	TRBJ2-3	TGCGCCAGCAGCCCGAGACTAGCGGACACAGATACGCAGTATTTT	CASSPRLADTDTQYF
TRBD2	few	TRBV12-3/TRBV12-4	TRBJ2-1	TGTGCCAGCAGTTTAGTAGCTAGCGGGGGGCAGCAGTTCTTC	CASSLVASGGQQFF
.	.	TRBV6-1	TRBJ2-2	TGTGCCAGCACTCGTCTATCAGATGCCGGGGAGCTGTTTTTT	CASTRLSDAGELFF
TRBD1	.	TRBV4-1	TRBJ2-1	TGCGCCAGCAGCCGCGACCGGGACAGGGGCCAAAATGAGCAGTTCTTC	CASSRDRDRGQNEQFF
.	.	TRBV3-1	TRBJ1-5	TGTGCCAGCAGCCAAGATGGCCATCAGCCCCAGCATTTT	CASSQDGHQPQHF
.	.	TRBV20-1	TRBJ1-2	TGCAGTGCTATTTCCGGGTATGGCTACACCTTC	CSAISGYGYTF
TRBD1	.	TRBV4-1	TRBJ2-7	TGCGCCAGCAGCCGGGACAGGGATGAGGGGCAGTACTTC	CASSRDRDEGQYF
.	few	TRBV20-1	TRBJ2-7	TGCAGTGCTAGACCCACGGGACGGATCTACGAGCAGTACTTC	CSARPTGRIYEQYF
.	few	TRBV4-1	TRBJ2-1	TGCGCCAGCAGCCAAGATCCAGCGGCAACCGCCAATGAGCAGTTCTTC	CASSQDPAATANEQFF
.	few	TRBV21-1	TRBJ2-4	TGTGCCAGCAGCAAGGGGCAGAATCTACTAGCCAAAAACATTCAGTACTTC	CASSKGQNLLAKNIQYF
TRBD2	.	TRBV2	TRBJ2-7	TGTGCCAGCAGTGAAGGGGGAGGGACTCCCTACGAGCAGTACTTC	CASSEGGGTPYEQYF
TRBD1	.	TRBV2	TRBJ2-3	TGTGCCAGCAGGGACAGGGGACAGACAGATACGCAGTATTTT	CASRDRGQTDTQYF
TRBD1	few	TRBV28	TRBJ1-4	TGTGCCAGCAGCCAGGGACAGCTAGATGAAAAACTGTTTTTT	CASSQGQLDEKLFF
.	few	TRBV2	TRBJ2-6	TGTGCCAGCAGTGAATCACAGAGCTCTGGGGCCAACGTCCTGACTTTC	CASSESQSSGANVLTF
.	few	TRBV28	TRBJ1-2	TGTGCCAGCCAGTTGTCGGGGAATGGCTACACCTTC	CASQLSGNGYTF
.	.	TRBV6-6	TRBJ1-3	TGTGCCAGCAGCCACCAACCCCCTGGAAACACCATATATTTT	CASSHQPPGNTIYF
.	few	TRBV3-1	TRBJ2-7	TGTGCCAGCAGCCAAGGGGCAGGGCCACGTGTCGAGCAGTACTTC	CASSQGAGPRVEQYF
.	.	TRBV2	TRBJ1-1	TGTGCCAGCAGTGATAGCCAGATGAACACTGAAGCTTTCTTT	CASSDSQMNTEAFF
TRBD1	.	TRBV10-3	TRBJ1-5	TGTGCCATCTCGACAGGGGGCGCAAACAATCAGCCCCAGCATTTT	CAISTGGANNQPQHF
TRBD2	.	TRBV7-6	TRBJ2-3	TGTGCCAGCAGCTTAGGGGCGGGGGGGCCGCCAGATACGCAGAATTTT	CASSLGAGGPPDTQNF
TRBD2	many	TRBV12-3/TRBV12-4	TRBJ2-1	TGTGCCAGCAGAGGTAGCGGGAGTTCCTACAATGAGCAGTTCTTC	CASRGSGSSYNEQFF
TRBD2	.	TRBV9	TRBJ2-5	TGTGCCAGCAGCTCCCAGGTCAGTAGCGGGAGGACTGAGCAGTACTTC	CASSSQVSSGRTEQYF
TRBD2	.	TRBV3-1	TRBJ2-6	TGTGCCAGCAGCCAGGTATCCGGACTAGCGGGGGCCTCTGGGGCCAACGTCCTGACTTTC	CASSQVSGLAGASGANVLTF
.	.	TRBV5-1	TRBJ1-5	TGCGCCAGCAGCGGGTGGGCAGGGGAGGACAATCAGCCCCAGCATTTT	CASSGWAGEDNQPQHF
TRBD1	few	TRBV20-1	TRBJ2-3	TGCAGTGCTAGAGATGACAGGGGAGTGGATACGCAGTATTTT	CSARDDRGVDTQYF
TRBD2	.	TRBV10-2	TRBJ2-5	TGCGCCAGCAGTGACTCAAGCGGGGGGGAGACCCAGTACTTC	CASSDSSGGETQYF
.	.	TRBV27	TRBJ1-4	TGTGCCAGCAGTTTATGGGGTAGGGTGGATGAAAAACTGTTTTTT	CASSLWGRVDEKLFF
.	.	TRBV4-2	TRBJ1-2	TGTGCCAGCAGCCAAGATCGCGGGTCTGGCTATGGCTACACCTTC	CASSQDRGSGYGYTF
.	.	TRBV12-3/TRBV12-4	TRBJ1-2	TGTGCCAGCAGTTTAGGAACAGCCGGCTACACCTTC	CASSLGTAGYTF
.	.	TRBV29-1	TRBJ2-2	TGCAGCGTTGACGATCGGGCAGACACCGGGGAGCTGTTTTTT	CSVDDRADTGELFF
.	.	TRBV11-2	TRBJ2-5	TGTGCCAGCAGCCAAACTAGTGTCGGGGAGCAGTACTTC	CASSQTSVGEQYF
.	.	TRBV5-1	TRBJ2-1	TGCGCCAGCACGGGCGTCCCCAGCTCCTACAATGAGCAGTTCTTC	CASTGVPSSYNEQFF
.	.	TRBV11-3	TRBJ2-1	TGTGCCAGCAGCTTAGGTCGGGACTCACCTTACAATGAGCAGTTCTTC	CASSLGRDSPYNEQFF
TRBD2	.	TRBV7-9	TRBJ2-3	TGTGCCAGCAGCTTATCGGGACTAGCGGGTGTGGATACGCAGTATTTT	CASSLSGLAGVDTQYF
.	few	TRBV29-1	TRBJ1-6	TGCAGCGTAGCGGACAGCGATTATCCTAATTCACCCCTCCACTTT	CSVADSDYPNSPLHF
.	.	TRBV6-4	TRBJ1-1	TGTGCCAGCAGTAGAGACAGTGACACTGAAGCTTTCTTT	CASSRDSDTEAFF